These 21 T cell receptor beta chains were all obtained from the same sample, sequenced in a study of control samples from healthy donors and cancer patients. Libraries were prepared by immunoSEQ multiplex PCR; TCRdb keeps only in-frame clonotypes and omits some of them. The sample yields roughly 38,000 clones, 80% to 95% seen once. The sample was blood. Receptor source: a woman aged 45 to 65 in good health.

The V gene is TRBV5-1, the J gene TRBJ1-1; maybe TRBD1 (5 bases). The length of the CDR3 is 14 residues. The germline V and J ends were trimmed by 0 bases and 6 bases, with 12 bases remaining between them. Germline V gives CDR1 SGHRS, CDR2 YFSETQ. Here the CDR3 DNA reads TGCGCCAGCAGCTTGGCCGGGGGGTCCGCTGAAGCTTTCTTT. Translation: CASSLAGGSAEAFF.

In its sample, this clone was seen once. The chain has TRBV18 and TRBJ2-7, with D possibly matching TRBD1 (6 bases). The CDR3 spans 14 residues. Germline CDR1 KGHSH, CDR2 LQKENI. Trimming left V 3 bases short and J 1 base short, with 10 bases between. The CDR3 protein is CASSPWDKSYEQYF. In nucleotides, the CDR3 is TGTGCCAGCTCACCCTGGGACAAGTCCTACGAGCAGTACTTC.

CDR3 bases: TGTGCCAGCAGCACCCCAGGGGCGGGGGAGCAGTACTTC. It yields the protein CASSTPGAGEQYF. The chain employs TRBV5-4 and TRBJ2-7, with D perhaps assigned TRBD1 or TRBD2 (6 bases each). Trimming removed 4 bases at V and 7 bases at J, with 15 bases between. There are 13 residues in the CDR3. CDR1 and CDR2 (germline): SGHNT, YYREEE (reference sequence).

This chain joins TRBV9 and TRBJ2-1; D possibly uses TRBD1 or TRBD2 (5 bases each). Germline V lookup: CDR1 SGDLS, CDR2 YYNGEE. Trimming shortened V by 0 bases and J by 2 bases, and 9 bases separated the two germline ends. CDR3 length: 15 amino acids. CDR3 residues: CASSVGVGAYNEQFF. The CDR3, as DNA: TGTGCCAGCAGCGTAGGGGTGGGGGCCTACAATGAGCAGTTCTTC.

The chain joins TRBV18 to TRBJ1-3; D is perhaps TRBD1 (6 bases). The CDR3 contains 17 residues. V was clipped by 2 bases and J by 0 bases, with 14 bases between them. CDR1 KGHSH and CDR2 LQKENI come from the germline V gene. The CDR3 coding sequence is TGTGCCAGCTCACCATTCTCCGAGGGACACTCTGGAAACACCATATATTTT. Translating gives CASSPFSEGHSGNTIYF.

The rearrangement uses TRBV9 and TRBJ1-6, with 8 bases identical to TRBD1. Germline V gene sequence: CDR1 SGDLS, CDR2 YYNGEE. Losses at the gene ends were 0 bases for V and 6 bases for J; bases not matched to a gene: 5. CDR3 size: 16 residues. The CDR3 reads CASSVDPGQGNSPLHF. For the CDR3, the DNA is TGTGCCAGCAGCGTAGACCCCGGACAGGGTAATTCACCCCTCCACTTT. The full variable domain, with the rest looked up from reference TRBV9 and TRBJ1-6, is DSGVTQTPKHLITATGQRVTLRCSPRSGDLSVYWYQQSLDQGLQFLIQYYNGEERAKGNILERFSAQQFPDLHSELNLSSLELGDSALYFCASSVDPGQGNSPLHFGNGTRLTVT.

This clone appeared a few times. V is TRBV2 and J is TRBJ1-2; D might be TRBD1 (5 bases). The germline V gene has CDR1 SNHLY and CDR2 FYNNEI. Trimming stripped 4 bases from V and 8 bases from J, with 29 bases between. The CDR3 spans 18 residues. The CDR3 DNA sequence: TGTGCCAGCAGTGTCCCCACAGTCGACCCAGGGCATGTGAAAGGCTACACCTTC. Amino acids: CASSVPTVDPGHVKGYTF.

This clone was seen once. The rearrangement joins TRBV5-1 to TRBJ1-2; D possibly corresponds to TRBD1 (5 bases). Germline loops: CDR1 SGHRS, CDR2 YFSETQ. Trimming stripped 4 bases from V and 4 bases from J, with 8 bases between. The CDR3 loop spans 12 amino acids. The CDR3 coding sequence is TGCGCCAGCAGCGGGGCTGGCTATGGCTACACCTTC. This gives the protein CASSGAGYGYTF. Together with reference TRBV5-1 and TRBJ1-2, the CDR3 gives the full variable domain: KAGVTQTPRYLIKTRGQQVTLSCSPISGHRSVSWYQQTPGQGLQFLFEYFSETQRNKGNFPGRFSGRQFSNSRSEMNVSTLELGDSALYLCASSGAGYGYTFGSGTRLTVV.

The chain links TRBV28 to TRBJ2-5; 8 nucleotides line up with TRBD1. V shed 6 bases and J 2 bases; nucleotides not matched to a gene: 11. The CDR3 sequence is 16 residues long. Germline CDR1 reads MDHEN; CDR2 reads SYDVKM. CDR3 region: CASSLAGGTGQETQYF. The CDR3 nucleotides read TGTGCCAGCAGCCTAGCTGGGGGGACAGGTCAAGAGACCCAGTACTTC.

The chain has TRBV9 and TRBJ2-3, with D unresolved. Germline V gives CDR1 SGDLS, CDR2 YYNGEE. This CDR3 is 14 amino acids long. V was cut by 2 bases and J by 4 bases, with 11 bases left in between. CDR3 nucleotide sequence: TGTGCCAGCAGCGTCGCAGCGTTAGCAGATACGCAGTATTTT. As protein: CASSVAALADTQYF. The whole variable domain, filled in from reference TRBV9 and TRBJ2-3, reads DSGVTQTPKHLITATGQRVTLRCSPRSGDLSVYWYQQSLDQGLQFLIQYYNGEERAKGNILERFSAQQFPDLHSELNLSSLELGDSALYFCASSVAALADTQYFGPGTRLTVL.

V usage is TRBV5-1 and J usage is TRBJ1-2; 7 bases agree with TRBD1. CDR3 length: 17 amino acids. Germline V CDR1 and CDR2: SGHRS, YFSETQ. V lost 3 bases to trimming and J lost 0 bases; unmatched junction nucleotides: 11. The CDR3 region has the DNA TGCGCCAGCAGCTCGGAGGAGCGACAGGGAGCTAACTATGGCTACACCTTC. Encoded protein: CASSSEERQGANYGYTF.

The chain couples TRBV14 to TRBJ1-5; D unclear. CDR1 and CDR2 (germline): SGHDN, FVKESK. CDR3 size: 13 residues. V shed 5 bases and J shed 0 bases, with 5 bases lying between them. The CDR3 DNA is TGTGCCAGCAGCTACAATAGCAATCAGCCCCAGCATTTT. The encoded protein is CASSYNSNQPQHF.

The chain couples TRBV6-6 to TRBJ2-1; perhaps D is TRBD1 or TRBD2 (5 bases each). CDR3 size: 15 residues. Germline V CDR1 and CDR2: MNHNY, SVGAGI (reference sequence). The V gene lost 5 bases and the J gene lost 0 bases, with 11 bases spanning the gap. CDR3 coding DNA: TGTGCCAGCAGTCGGGACGGCCTCTCCTACAATGAGCAGTTCTTC. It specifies CASSRDGLSYNEQFF.

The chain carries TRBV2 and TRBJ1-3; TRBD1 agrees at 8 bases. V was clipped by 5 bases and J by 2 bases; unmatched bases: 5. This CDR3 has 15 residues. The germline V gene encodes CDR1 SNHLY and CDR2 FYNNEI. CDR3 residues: CASSTGQGPGNTIYF. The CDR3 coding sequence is TGTGCCAGCAGTACTGGACAGGGCCCTGGAAACACCATATATTTT.

CDR3 in amino acids: CASSLKPQHF. DNA of the CDR3: TGTGCCAGCAGCTTAAAACCCCAGCATTTT. The V call is TRBV7-6, the J call TRBJ1-5; D unresolved. Germline values: CDR1 SGHVS, CDR2 FNYEAQ. This CDR3 has 10 residues. Trimming removed 2 bases at V and 10 bases at J, with 3 bases between.

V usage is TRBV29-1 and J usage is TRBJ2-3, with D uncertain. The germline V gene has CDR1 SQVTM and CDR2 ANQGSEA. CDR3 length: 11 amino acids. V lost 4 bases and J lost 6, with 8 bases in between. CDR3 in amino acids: CSVGIGDTQYF. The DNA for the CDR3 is TGCAGCGTTGGGATTGGGGATACGCAGTATTTT.

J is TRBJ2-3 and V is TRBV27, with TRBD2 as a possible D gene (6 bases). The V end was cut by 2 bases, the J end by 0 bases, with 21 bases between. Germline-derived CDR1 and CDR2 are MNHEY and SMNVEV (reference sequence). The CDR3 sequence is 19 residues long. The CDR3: CASSLGRGNGAGSTDTQYF. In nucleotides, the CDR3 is TGTGCCAGCAGTTTAGGGCGAGGGAACGGGGCGGGGAGCACAGATACGCAGTATTTT.

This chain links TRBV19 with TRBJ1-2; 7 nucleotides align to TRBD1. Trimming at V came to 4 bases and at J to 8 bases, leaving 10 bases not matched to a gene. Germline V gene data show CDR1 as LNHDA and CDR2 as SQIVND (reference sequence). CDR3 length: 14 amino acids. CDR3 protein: CASSTGQAMGGYTF. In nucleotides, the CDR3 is TGTGCCAGTAGTACCGGACAGGCCATGGGGGGCTACACCTTC.

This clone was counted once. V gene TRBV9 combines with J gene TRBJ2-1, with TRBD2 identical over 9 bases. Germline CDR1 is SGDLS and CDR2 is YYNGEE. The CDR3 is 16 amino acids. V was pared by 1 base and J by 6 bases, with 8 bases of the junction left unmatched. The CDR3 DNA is TGTGCCAGCAGCGTAATGCGGGGGGGCTTTTCCAATGAGCAGTTCTTC. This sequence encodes CASSVMRGGFSNEQFF.

The CDR3 nucleotides are TGTGCCAGCAGCTCAGCACGGGACAGAACCTACGAGCAGTACTTC. It is translated as CASSSARDRTYEQYF. The V and J genes are TRBV5-6 and TRBJ2-7; 7 bases align to TRBD1. The V and J ends lost 3 bases and 2 bases, in that order; junction bases with no gene match: 8. The CDR3 covers 15 residues. Per the germline V gene, CDR1 is SGHDT and CDR2 is YYEEEE.

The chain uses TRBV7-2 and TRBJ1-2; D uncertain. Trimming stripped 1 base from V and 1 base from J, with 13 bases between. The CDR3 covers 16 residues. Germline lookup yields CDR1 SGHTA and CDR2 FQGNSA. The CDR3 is CASSLDPLPLNYGYTF. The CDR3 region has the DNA TGTGCCAGCAGCTTAGACCCCCTCCCACTTAACTATGGCTACACCTTC.